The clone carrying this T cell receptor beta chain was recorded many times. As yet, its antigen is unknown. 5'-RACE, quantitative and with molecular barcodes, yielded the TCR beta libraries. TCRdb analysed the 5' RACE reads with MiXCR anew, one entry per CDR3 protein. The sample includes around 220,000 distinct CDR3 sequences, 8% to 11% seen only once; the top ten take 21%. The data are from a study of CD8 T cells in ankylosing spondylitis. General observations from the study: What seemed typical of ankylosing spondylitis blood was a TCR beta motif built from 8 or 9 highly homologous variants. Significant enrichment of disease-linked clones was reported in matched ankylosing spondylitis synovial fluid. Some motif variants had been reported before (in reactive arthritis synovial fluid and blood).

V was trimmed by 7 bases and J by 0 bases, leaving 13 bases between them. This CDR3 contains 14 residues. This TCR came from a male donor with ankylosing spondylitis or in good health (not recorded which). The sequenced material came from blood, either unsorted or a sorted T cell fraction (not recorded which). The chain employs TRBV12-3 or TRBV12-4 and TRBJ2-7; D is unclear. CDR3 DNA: TGTGCCAGCACCCCGGGCGGAAGCTCCTACGAGCAGTACTTC. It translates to CASTPGGSSYEQYF.